This T cell receptor (beta chain) stems from a study of cytotoxic CD8 clonotypes in ibrutinib-treated CLL. At the level of the study: Response samples were taken after a median around eleven months of treatment, range 6 to 36.

Generated by immunoSEQ multiplex PCR, the TCRdb table keeps only in-frame clones and is missing some. The table has under 300,000 clones, approximately 76% seen once. Note on this clone: Its specificity is unknown.

The germline gives CDR1 SNHLY, CDR2 FYNNEI. The CDR3 contains 11 residues. V dropped 6 bases and J dropped 9 bases, with 11 bases sitting between them. Study conclusions and caveats: Clonality was higher at baseline than in age-matched healthy donors and tracked circulating CD8+ T-cell counts. Clonality climbed at ibrutinib response, then dropped toward baseline at progression. The clonality rise at ibrutinib response reflected private clonotype expansion.

This TCR was recovered from a human donor with chronic lymphocytic leukemia. Sequences were derived from PBMCs, sampled at disease progression, from a patient treated with ibrutinib. The J gene is TRBJ1-2, the V gene TRBV2; D is ambiguous. The CDR3 reads CASSAKVSYTF. The CDR3 bases are TGTGCCAGCAGCGCGAAGGTGAGCTACACCTTC.